Reported below is one T cell receptor beta chain. The V gene's germline CDR1 is SGHNT and CDR2 YYREEE (reference sequence). CDR3 length equals 14 residues. Trimming took 4 bases from V and 4 from J, leaving 13 bases between them. The method was immunoSEQ multiplex PCR; TCRdb's version includes in-frame clones alone and lacks a portion of them. The data show 130,000 to 150,000 clones, with less than 85% seen just once and roughly 9% held by the top ten. The data were taken from a study of blood T cell repertoires in COVID-19. Across the study: COVID-19 samples collected from the United States, Italy and Spain covered acute and convalescent phases. T cells, B-cell-depleted T cells, or PBMCs supplied cDNA or gDNA.

The specimen sequenced was peripheral blood. This chain joins TRBV5-4 and TRBJ2-3; perhaps TRBD1 as D (6 bases). The clonotype was recovered from a woman of 80 years or more in a cohort sampled during active or convalescent COVID-19. CDR3 DNA: TGTGCCAGCAGCGCGTGGGGGCCCGCAGATACGCAGTATTTT. As protein: CASSAWGPADTQYF.